The TCR beta chain under discussion was sequenced for a study of PD-L1 blockade in urothelial cancer. The CDR3 is made up of 14 amino acids. V was trimmed by 5 bases and J by 4 bases, leaving 12 bases between them. Germline values: CDR1 SEHNR, CDR2 FQNEAQ (reference sequence). The time point was: peripheral blood 6 weeks after treatment start. Measured with immunoSEQ multiplex PCR; TCRdb has only the in-frame clones, and not every one. The sample yields around 80,000 clones, 91% seen once. The starting material was PBMCs, obtained around atezolizumab (anti-PD-L1) treatment. The clonotype was recovered from a woman older than 75 with urothelial cancer. The chain has TRBV7-9 and TRBJ2-1; a weak D match, TRBD2 (5 bases). In DNA, the CDR3 is TGTGCCAGCAGCAAAGAGGGCAATTACAATGAGCAGTTCTTC. Amino acids: CASSKEGNYNEQFF.